These T cell receptor beta chains were read from a single sample in a study of T cell responses to AZD1222 COVID-19 vaccine. The repertoire was sequenced with immunoSEQ multiplex PCR; TCRdb's copy has only in-frame clones and lacks some. The sample lists more than 130,000 clones, less than 95% seen once, with around 3.6% in the top ten. The sequencing used peripheral blood, collected on day 0 of AZD1222 vaccination. The receptors stem from an adult in good health. Each CDR3 is given with its conserved first and last residue. The D gene is left open where the match is weak. Rows give clone size only sometimes, using once, few, many, or a class for an expanded clone.

D | J | V | size | DNA | CDR3
- | TRBJ2-2 | TRBV19 | - | TGTGCCAGTAGTATGCTACAGGCGGGCGCCGGGGAGCTGTTTTTT | CASSMLQAGAGELFF
- | TRBJ1-2 | TRBV5-1 | - | TGCGCCAGCAGATCACGTGGCATAGGCGACTATGGCTACACCTTC | CASRSRGIGDYGYTF
- | TRBJ1-1 | TRBV7-2 | - | TGTGCCAGCAGCTTTACGCGGACTGAAGCTTTCTTT | CASSFTRTEAFF
- | TRBJ2-2 | TRBV3-1/TRBV3-2 | once | TGTGCCAGCAGCGCTCGAAGGGGGGGCAACACCGGGGAGCTGTTTTTT | CASSARRGGNTGELFF
TRBD1 | TRBJ2-3 | TRBV18 | - | TGTGCCAGCTCCGACGGACAGGGAGGAGTGGATACGCAGTATTTT | CASSDGQGGVDTQYF
TRBD2 | TRBJ2-3 | TRBV27 | - | TGTGCCAGCAGCCAGGGACTAGCGGGCACAGATACGCAGTATTTT | CASSQGLAGTDTQYF
- | TRBJ1-2 | TRBV7-2 | - | TGTGCCAGCAGCTCCTACGGAGTCCCCTATGGCTACACCTTC | CASSSYGVPYGYTF
- | TRBJ1-1 | TRBV7-9 | - | TGTGCCAGCAGCCTCAGGGCCTCGGGCACTGAAGCTTTCTTT | CASSLRASGTEAFF
- | TRBJ1-3 | TRBV9 | once | TGTGCCAGCAGCTTAAGAGGGGACTCCGGAAACACCATATATTTT | CASSLRGDSGNTIYF
TRBD1 | TRBJ2-5 | TRBV4-1 | - | TGCGCCAGCAGCCCGGGACAGGGGCTGGGAGAGACCCAGTACTTC | CASSPGQGLGETQYF
- | TRBJ2-2 | TRBV6-4 | - | TGTGCCAGCAGTGAAGGGGGTCAGTACACCGGGGAGCTGTTTTTT | CASSEGGQYTGELFF
- | TRBJ1-2 | TRBV2 | - | TGTGCCAGCAGTTCATACCGGAGTTGGGATGGCTACACCTTC | CASSSYRSWDGYTF
- | TRBJ1-4 | TRBV29-1 | - | TGCAGCGTCACCCAGGGCTCCGGTGGTGGAAAACTGTTTTTT | CSVTQGSGGGKLFF
TRBD2 | TRBJ2-7 | TRBV6-1 | - | TGTGCCAGCAGTGAAGCGCTAACTAGCGGGGGTCCTCCCTACGAGCAGTACTTC | CASSEALTSGGPPYEQYF
- | TRBJ2-3 | TRBV9 | - | TGTGCCAGCAGCGTAGAAGTACCAGATACGCAGTATTTT | CASSVEVPDTQYF
TRBD2 | TRBJ2-3 | TRBV6-4 | - | TGTGCCAGCAGTATTAGCGGGGGGGCAGATACGCAGTATTTT | CASSISGGADTQYF
- | TRBJ1-6 | TRBV5-4 | - | TGTGCCAGCAGCTTCGGAGGCAATAATTCACCCCTCCACTTT | CASSFGGNNSPLHF
TRBD1 | TRBJ2-7 | TRBV7-2 | - | TGTGCCAGCAGCTTGGGATGGACAGGAGAAGCCTACGAGCAGTACTTC | CASSLGWTGEAYEQYF
- | TRBJ1-6 | TRBV9 | - | TGTGCCAGCAGCGAGACGACCCACAAAGGGGGAACCCTCCACTTT | CASSETTHKGGTLHF
TRBD1 | TRBJ1-1 | TRBV6-4 | - | TGTGCCAGCAGTCCGGACAGGTCGACTGAAGCTTTCTTT | CASSPDRSTEAFF
TRBD2 | TRBJ2-1 | TRBV7-7 | - | TGTGCCAGCAGCTTACGAAACGGGGGGGCCGATGAGCAGTTCTTC | CASSLRNGGADEQFF
TRBD1 | TRBJ2-5 | TRBV7-2 | - | TGTGCCAGCAGCTTGACAGGGGGGGGCCAAGAGACCCAGTACTTC | CASSLTGGGQETQYF
TRBD2 | TRBJ2-7 | TRBV24-1 | - | TGTGCCACCAGTGGGGCGGGGGCCTACGAGCAGTACTTC | CATSGAGAYEQYF
- | TRBJ1-5 | TRBV27 | - | TGTGCCAGCAGCGGACGGGGGAGAGATCAGCCCCAGCATTTT | CASSGRGRDQPQHF
TRBD1 | TRBJ1-2 | TRBV2 | - | TGTGCCAGCAGTTTACGACAGGGGGAGTTCAGGGGCTACACCTTC | CASSLRQGEFRGYTF
- | TRBJ1-1 | TRBV6-5 | - | TGTGCCAGCAGTTACGGGCAGGGGAACACTGAAGCTTTCTTT | CASSYGQGNTEAFF
- | TRBJ2-7 | TRBV3-1/TRBV3-2 | - | TGTGCCAGCAGCCATTTCAACCGGGACTTCTCCTACGAGCAGTACTTC | CASSHFNRDFSYEQYF
- | TRBJ2-2 | TRBV7-7 | - | TGTGCCAGCAGCTTCTCCGGCAAGACCGGGGAGCTGTTTTTT | CASSFSGKTGELFF
TRBD2 | TRBJ2-7 | TRBV27 | - | TGTGCCAGCAGTTTTTTAGCGGGAGACTACGAGCAGTACTTC | CASSFLAGDYEQYF
- | TRBJ1-4 | TRBV10-2 | - | TGCGCCAGCAGTTTGCGCCTGACCTCAACTAATGAAAAACTGTTTTTT | CASSLRLTSTNEKLFF
- | TRBJ1-5 | TRBV5-6 | - | TGTGCCAGCAGCTTGGGGGCCACCAATCAGCCCCAGCATTTT | CASSLGATNQPQHF
TRBD2 | TRBJ2-7 | TRBV10-3 | - | TGTGCCATCAGTCGGACTAGCGGATTATACGAGCAGTACTTC | CAISRTSGLYEQYF
- | TRBJ1-1 | TRBV30 | - | TGTGCCTGGAGGAGGTGGGGTAGGAACACTGAAGCTTTCTTT | CAWRRWGRNTEAFF
- | TRBJ2-1 | TRBV20-1 | - | TGCAGTGCTAGCGGGATCAATGAGCAGTTCTTC | CSASGINEQFF
TRBD1 | TRBJ1-3 | TRBV7-6 | - | TGTGCCAGCAGCTTTCCGGACAGGGCTTACGGAAACACCATATATTTT | CASSFPDRAYGNTIYF
- | TRBJ2-3 | TRBV27 | - | TGTGCCAGCAGTTACTCAGGGGGAGGTGATACGCAGTATTTT | CASSYSGGGDTQYF
- | TRBJ1-1 | TRBV7-9 | - | TGTGCCAGCAGCGTCGGGAACACTGAAGCTTTCTTT | CASSVGNTEAFF
TRBD1 | TRBJ1-1 | TRBV4-3 | - | TGCGCCAGCAGCCAAAGGACAGGGGACACTGAAGCTTTCTTT | CASSQRTGDTEAFF
- | TRBJ2-5 | TRBV4-2 | - | TGTGCCAGCAGCCAAGGCGAAGGGTCCGAGACCCAGTACTTC | CASSQGEGSETQYF
- | TRBJ2-5 | TRBV9 | - | TGTGCCAGCAGCGTATCAATCGCGGGGGAGACCCAGTACTTC | CASSVSIAGETQYF
- | TRBJ2-1 | TRBV3-1/TRBV3-2 | - | TGTGCCAGCAGCCAAGAGACCCCCTTGGATGAGCAGTTCTTC | CASSQETPLDEQFF
- | TRBJ2-4 | TRBV2 | - | TGTGCCAGCAGTGAAGGGGCCGGCCGAGGCATTCAGTACTTC | CASSEGAGRGIQYF
TRBD1 | TRBJ1-2 | TRBV18 | - | TGTGCCAGCTCACCATCCGACAGGGGTTATGGCTACACCTTC | CASSPSDRGYGYTF
- | TRBJ1-3 | TRBV18 | - | TGTGCCAGCTCACAAACGACAGGTGGAAACACCATATATTTT | CASSQTTGGNTIYF
- | TRBJ1-5 | TRBV7-8 | - | TGTGCCAGCAGCTTGAATCTTGTCCGCTTGACTAATCAGCCCCAGCATTTT | CASSLNLVRLTNQPQHF
- | TRBJ1-1 | TRBV6-2/TRBV6-3 | - | TGTGCCAGCAGTTTCGCCGTCGGGTCGGCTTTCTTT | CASSFAVGSAFF
- | TRBJ1-1 | TRBV7-9 | - | TGTGCCAGCAGCTTAGCGCTAAGCGGGGCTGAAGCTTTCTTT | CASSLALSGAEAFF
TRBD1 | TRBJ1-2 | TRBV25-1 | - | TGTGCCAGCAGTGAGACAGGGATATTGGAGAATGGCTACACCTTC | CASSETGILENGYTF
- | TRBJ1-6 | TRBV30 | - | TGTGCCTACCACAGGGAGAGCTCCTATAATTCACCCCTCCACTTT | CAYHRESSYNSPLHF
- | TRBJ1-2 | TRBV6-5 | - | TGTGCCAGCACCCAGGGGCGCGCCTATGGCTACACCTTC | CASTQGRAYGYTF
- | TRBJ1-3 | TRBV4-1 | - | TGCGCCAGCAGCCAACACTCGGTAGGCTCTGGAAACACCATATATTTT | CASSQHSVGSGNTIYF
- | TRBJ1-3 | TRBV15 | - | TGTGCCACCAGAGAGAGCTCTGGAAACACCATATATTTT | CATRESSGNTIYF
TRBD2 | TRBJ2-3 | TRBV4-2 | - | TGTGCCAGCACCCTTTACGGGGCGGGGGTTAGCACAGATACGCAGTATTTT | CASTLYGAGVSTDTQYF
- | TRBJ1-5 | TRBV30 | - | TGTGCCTGGAACAGGGAAGAGGGGCAGCCCCAGCATTTT | CAWNREEGQPQHF
TRBD1 | TRBJ2-7 | TRBV7-9 | - | TGTGCCAGCAGCTTCCGGGACAGTGCCTACGAGCAGTACTTC | CASSFRDSAYEQYF
TRBD1 | TRBJ1-2 | TRBV30 | - | TGTGCCTGGGGGCAGGTGGCAGGGGGCGCATATGGCTACACCTTC | CAWGQVAGGAYGYTF
- | TRBJ2-3 | TRBV30 | - | TGTGCCTGGAGTGTAAGGCGGACTAGCACAGATACGCAGTATTTT | CAWSVRRTSTDTQYF
TRBD1 | TRBJ1-5 | TRBV6-1 | - | TGTGCCAGCAGTGAAGAGGTGGCAGGGGGCGGGCAGCCCCAGCATTTT | CASSEEVAGGGQPQHF
- | TRBJ2-3 | TRBV11-3 | - | TGTGCCAGCAGCTTAGGCGGGCCTAGCACAGATACGCAGTATTTT | CASSLGGPSTDTQYF